The T cell receptor beta chain described here comes from a study of Graves' ophthalmopathy and Graves' hyperthyroidism. Germline V gives CDR1 MDHEN, CDR2 SYDVKM. V lost 5 bases, J lost 6 bases, and 8 bases stayed unmatched. The CDR3 loop spans 14 amino acids. Ophthalmopathy cases showed moderate-to-severe activity, scoring CAS ≥3 and NOSPECS ≥4, with duration under 3 months. The PBMC fraction was derived from less than 11 ml of fresh peripheral blood. Amplified TCR beta CDR3 regions were obtained using RNA transcripts as template. A first-round RT-PCR used HTBI primers, followed by a second-round multiplex PCR. MiXCR, run by TCRdb on the multiplex PCR reads, gives a single entry per CDR3 protein. The table lists about 220,000 distinct CDR3 sequences, 20% to 25% of them singletons, with roughly 39% in the top ten.

The sequencing sample was made of peripheral blood. The V gene is TRBV28, the J gene TRBJ2-7; 9 nucleotides agree with TRBD1. The origin of this receptor is a woman aged 45-65 years with Graves' ophthalmopathy. Here the CDR3 DNA reads TGTGCCAGCAGTGGACTGGGACAGGGAGTCGAGCAGTACTTC. This codes for CASSGLGQGVEQYF.